This TCR beta chain was identified in a study of circulating and synovial CD4+ cells in juvenile arthritis. Clones were sequenced by immunoSEQ multiplex PCR, and TCRdb holds only the in-frame ones, with some missing. The top ten hold 0.55% to 0.85% of the sample, which has about 36,000 clones, roughly 94% seen once. For this clone: Antigen unknown.

Study-wide results and caveats: Bulk blood CD4 repertoires were more diverse than these. These blood cells shared more CDR3 sequences with synovium than bulk blood. Vbeta family usage analysis did not detect the pathogenic-like versus bulk difference.

The sample consisted of CD4+ T cells from blood. The TCR comes from a human donor with juvenile idiopathic arthritis.

In nucleotides, the CDR3 is TGTGCCAGCAGCCCGGGGGGGGGAGAGACCCAGTACTTC. It specifies CASSPGGGETQYF. J is TRBJ2-5 and V is TRBV7-2; 8 bases map to TRBD2. The CDR3 runs 13 residues. V was pared by 5 bases and J by 4 bases, with 3 bases of the junction left unmatched. CDR1 SGHTA and CDR2 FQGNSA come from the germline V gene.